This T cell receptor beta chain originates from a study of identical twins. In regard to this clonotype: The antigen is not known.

Study-wide results and caveats: High-abundance cord blood beta clonotypes had fewer insertions; memory repertoires showed none. Twins' surplus sharing was weaker for beta out-of-frame sequences. In monozygotic twins, models underestimated the sharing of out-of-frame TCR alpha.

Germline CDR1 SGHNT, CDR2 YENEEA. The CDR3 length is 14 residues. V lost 0 bases to trimming and J lost 3 bases, with 6 bases between them. MiXCR was run by TCRdb on the 5' RACE reads, yielding one entry per CDR3 protein. The data show 400,000 or so distinct CDR3 sequences, 7% to 9.5% seen once. The TCR was taken from a woman aged 45-59 years in good health. This chain connects TRBV11-3 to TRBJ1-5; no reliable D call. Sequenced input: naive T cells sorted from blood. CDR3 sequence: CASSLDGYNQPQHF. Written as DNA, the CDR3 is TGTGCCAGCAGCTTAGACGGATACAATCAGCCCCAGCATTTT.